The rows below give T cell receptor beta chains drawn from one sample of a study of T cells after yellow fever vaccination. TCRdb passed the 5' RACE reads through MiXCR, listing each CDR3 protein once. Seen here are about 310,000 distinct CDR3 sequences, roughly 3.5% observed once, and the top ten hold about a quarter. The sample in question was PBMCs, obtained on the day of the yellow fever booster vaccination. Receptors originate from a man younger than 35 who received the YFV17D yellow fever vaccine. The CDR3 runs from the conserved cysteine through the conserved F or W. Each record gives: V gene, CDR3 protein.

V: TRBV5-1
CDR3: CASSLEAAGNSPLHF

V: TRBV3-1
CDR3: CASSPSQRGQFF

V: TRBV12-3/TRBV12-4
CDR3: CASSSSPLNEQFF

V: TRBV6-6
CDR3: CASNNQGWLYSNQPQHF

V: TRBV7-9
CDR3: CASSHRGDHQPQHF

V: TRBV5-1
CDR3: CASSSLGVGSTEAFF

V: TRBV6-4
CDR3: CASSPSGLAGSSYNEQFF

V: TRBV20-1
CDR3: CSASLDSNTEAFF

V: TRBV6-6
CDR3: CASSYSSTGGIYNEQFF

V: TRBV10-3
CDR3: CAIKSGENNEQFF

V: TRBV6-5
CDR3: CASRGVRWTEQFF

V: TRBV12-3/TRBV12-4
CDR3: CASSLKSSGNTIYF

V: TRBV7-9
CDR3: CASSLAEGWGEQYF

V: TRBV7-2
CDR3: CASTTGQRSEKLFF

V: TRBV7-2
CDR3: CASSLPQNYGYTF

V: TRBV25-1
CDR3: CASSVEWGDTQYF

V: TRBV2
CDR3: CASSVASGKREQYF

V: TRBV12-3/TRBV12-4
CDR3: CASRKLRGPADTQYF

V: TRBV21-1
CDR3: CASSKGTENQPQHF

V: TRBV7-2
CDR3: CASSSASGNTIYF

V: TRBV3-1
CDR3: CASSLARTSNEQYF

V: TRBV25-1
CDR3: CASRRGTDSPLHF

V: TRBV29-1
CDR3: CSVEAWTNTGELFF

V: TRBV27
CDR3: CASSFAGGTTDTQYF

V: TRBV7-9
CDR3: CASSLNNWDRGGEQFF

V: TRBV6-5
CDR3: CASRPGQGTTEAFF

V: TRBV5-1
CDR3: CASTLLSSGAYEQYF

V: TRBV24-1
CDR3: CATSDSGLAGGSNNEQFF

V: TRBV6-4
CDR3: CASRGPEDRGRGYTF

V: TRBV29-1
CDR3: CSVAPGGTEAFF

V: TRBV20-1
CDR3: CSARDHRQGTYEQYF

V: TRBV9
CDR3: CASSVGQLNTEAFF

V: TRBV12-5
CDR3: CASGLEQGARTGELFF

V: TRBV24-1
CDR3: CATTVGNQPQHF

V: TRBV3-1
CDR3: CASRSGLAEFQETQYF

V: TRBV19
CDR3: CASRRGLAGFNEQFF

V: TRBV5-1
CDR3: CASGDSDTGELFF

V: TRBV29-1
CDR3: CSGLTGTLSNQPQHF

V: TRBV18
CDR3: CASSPVGTANYGYTF

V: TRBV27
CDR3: CASSLLSTGANVLTF

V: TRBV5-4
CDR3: CASSKTGLRVDTQYF

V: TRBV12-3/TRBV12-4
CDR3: CASSFVGSYNEQFF

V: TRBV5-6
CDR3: CASSFYREVAGELFF

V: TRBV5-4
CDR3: CASSPGSWTEAFF

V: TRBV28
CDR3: CAASLRTDTQYF

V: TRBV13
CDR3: CASSLGGASLEQYF

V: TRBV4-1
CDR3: CASSQVPGQGGNEQFF

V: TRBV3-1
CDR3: CASSHEAGNTGELFF

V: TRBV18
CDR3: CASSPGENTGELFF

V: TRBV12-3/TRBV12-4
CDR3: CASCAGAGIQYF

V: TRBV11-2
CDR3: CASTSRASGVGGELFF

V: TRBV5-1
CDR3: CASSLSASTDTQYF

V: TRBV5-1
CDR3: CASSPDEADTQYF

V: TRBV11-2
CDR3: CASSTRFLSSGNTIYF

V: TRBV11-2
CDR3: CASRHPGGGVKNIQYF